These 10 T cell receptor beta chains came from one sample sequenced in a study of blood T cell repertoires in COVID-19. Some clones are missing from TCRdb's copy, which holds only in-frame ones; the method was immunoSEQ multiplex PCR. The sample consists of about 100,000 clones, approximately 80% of them appearing once. Sequencing was performed on peripheral blood. The source of these receptors is a woman in her seventies with acute or convalescent COVID-19.

This chain uses TRBV18 with TRBJ2-7; 9 bases are a match to TRBD2. Germline V gene data show CDR1 as KGHSH and CDR2 as LQKENI. The CDR3 has 17 amino acids. Trimming took 6 bases from V and 4 from J; bases not matched to a gene: 16. The CDR3 nucleotides read TGTGCCAGCTCCCCCCCGGGGTTTGGCGGGGGGGATTACGAGCAGTACTTC. Its translation: CASSPPGFGGGDYEQYF.

This clone was observed a few times. CDR3 coding DNA: TGTGCCATCGGGCCAGGGGTCAACACTGAAGCTTTCTTT. Protein: CAIGPGVNTEAFF. V gene TRBV10-3 combines with J gene TRBJ1-1; D is perhaps TRBD1 (6 bases). Trimming took 8 bases from V and 2 from J, leaving 12 bases between them. The CDR3 loop spans 13 amino acids. The V gene's germline CDR1 is ENHRY and CDR2 SYGVKD.

The V and J genes are TRBV7-2 and TRBJ1-1, with 7 bases lining up with TRBD1. V lost 1 base to trimming and J lost 0 bases; unmatched junction nucleotides: 2. Germline V gives CDR1 SGHTA, CDR2 FQGNSA. The CDR3 consists of 15 residues. The CDR3 spells CASSLEGTVNTEAFF. In DNA form, the CDR3 reads TGTGCCAGCAGCTTAGAGGGGACAGTGAACACTGAAGCTTTCTTT.

This chain joins TRBV5-6 and TRBJ2-5, with D perhaps matching TRBD2 (5 bases). Germline CDR1 reads SGHDT; CDR2 reads YYEEEE. V was clipped by 2 bases and J by 0 bases, with 8 bases between them. CDR3 length equals 14 residues. The CDR3 coding sequence is TGTGCCAGCAGCTTCAGCGGACACCAAGAGACCCAGTACTTC. It is translated as CASSFSGHQETQYF.

For the CDR3, the DNA is TGTGCCAGCAGTTTTGGGGGGGCGGTGAACACTGAAGCTTTCTTT. This gives the protein CASSFGGAVNTEAFF. The chain is built from TRBV28 and TRBJ1-1, with D perhaps matching TRBD1 (6 bases). Germline assignment: CDR1 MDHEN and CDR2 SYDVKM. This CDR3 spans 15 amino acids. V gave up 3 bases and J gave up 0 bases, with 11 bases separating them. Variable domain in full (rest from reference TRBV28 and TRBJ1-1): DVKVTQSSRYLVKRTGEKVFLECVQDMDHENMFWYRQDPGLGLRLIYFSYDVKMKEKGDIPEGYSVSREKKERFSLILESASTNQTSMYLCASSFGGAVNTEAFFGQGTRLTVV.

CDR3 sequence: CASSRPGGGEKLFF. CDR3 nucleotide sequence: TGTGCCAGTAGTAGGCCAGGGGGAGGTGAAAAACTGTTTTTT. This chain connects TRBV19 to TRBJ1-4, with 7 bases aligning to TRBD1. The CDR3 runs 14 residues. V dropped 4 bases and J dropped 7; count of bases not matched to a gene: 6. Germline CDR1 LNHDA, CDR2 SQIVND (reference sequence).

The J gene is TRBJ2-1, the V gene TRBV7-3; a weak D match, TRBD2 (6 bases). Trimming took off 5 bases at V and 9 bases at J, with 14 bases between the two ends. The germline gives CDR1 SGHTA, CDR2 FQGTGA. CDR3 length: 13 residues. The CDR3 here is CASSPGVGGEQFF. The DNA of the CDR3 is TGTGCCAGCAGCCCGGGGGTAGGTGGTGAGCAGTTCTTC. The full variable domain, rest sourced from reference TRBV7-3 and TRBJ2-1, is GAGVSQTPSNKVTEKGKYVELRCDPISGHTALYWYRQSLGQGPEFLIYFQGTGAADDSGLPNDRFFAVRPEGSVSTLKIQRTERGDSAVYLCASSPGVGGEQFFGPGTRLTVL.

The chain joins TRBV29-1 to TRBJ2-1, with 9 bases that match TRBD2. CDR3 size: 14 residues. Trimming cost V 8 bases and J 3 bases; bases outside gene matches: 8. Germline lookup yields CDR1 SQVTM and CDR2 ANQGSEA. The CDR3 nucleotides read TGCAGCTCATACGAGCGGGGGGTCTACAATGAGCAGTTCTTC. It translates to CSSYERGVYNEQFF.

The rearrangement joins TRBV1 to TRBJ1-3. TRBV1 is a known pseudogene. This CDR3 comprises 15 residues. CDR3 loop: CTSSQGGGAGNTIYF. The CDR3, as DNA: TGCACCAGCAGCCAAGGGGGAGGGGCTGGAAACACCATATATTTT.

The chain joins TRBV5-1 to TRBJ1-1; D is uncertain. Germline V gene lookup returns CDR1 SGHRS and CDR2 YFSETQ. With 0 bases removed from V and 5 bases from J, the gap between germline ends came to 11 bases. The CDR3 totals 14 residues. The CDR3 nucleotides are TGCGCCAGCAGCTTGGATCGGGGAGTAACTGAAGCTTTCTTT. Its translation: CASSLDRGVTEAFF.